This TCR beta chain was recovered during a study of blood T cells in healthy people across ages. The study's findings and limits: Estimates of total diversity, which came from one million sequenced T cells, were considered to be underestimates. Significant beta diversity loss was already apparent by age approximately 36, declining roughly linearly.

The second PCR ran roughly 6 to 11 cycles with a sample-barcoded 5' primer and J-beta primers. Via MiXCR, TCRdb re-called the 5' RACE reads, giving one row per CDR3 protein. The repertoire consists of around 1.5 million distinct CDR3 sequences, with around 35% occurring once and the leading ten covering roughly 10%. Trimming cost V 0 bases and J 5 bases, with 14 bases left between them. The CDR3 has 15 amino acids. Germline assignment: CDR1 SGHRS and CDR2 YFSETQ. This clonotype has just a few counts. Antigen: not known. The sample was blood. The clonotype comes from a woman younger than 45 in good health. The rearrangement uses TRBV5-1 and TRBJ2-5; D not resolved. The CDR3 DNA reads as TGCGCCAGCAGCTTGGCCGGACCCCGGAATGAGACCCAGTACTTC. As protein: CASSLAGPRNETQYF.